The sequence of this TCR beta chain was determined in a study of blood T cell repertoires in COVID-19. In the study overall: Sites across the United States, Italy and Spain contributed samples from acute and convalescent COVID-19. PBMCs, B-cell-depleted T cells, or T cells were the source of the cDNA or gDNA that made up the material.

V was trimmed by 6 bases and J by 4 bases, leaving 21 bases between them. The germline gives CDR1 SQVTM, CDR2 ANQGSEA. CDR3 length: 16 residues. As handled by the study authors: The authors estimated nucleated cell counts from reference gene primer amplification. Clones were sequenced by immunoSEQ multiplex PCR, and TCRdb holds only the in-frame ones, with some missing. The V and J calls and the clone size are those of that table, but D and trimming were determined from the DNA. Seen here are about 190,000 clones, over 75% observed once, and the top ten hold 13%. The TCR was taken from a man aged 50 to 60 who had recovered from COVID-19. The rearrangement joins TRBV29-1 to TRBJ2-2; tentatively, D is TRBD2 (6 bases). Sequencing input: peripheral blood. The CDR3 sequence is CSVGTDREWVTGELFF. CDR3 nucleotide sequence: TGCAGCGTGGGAACGGATCGGGAGTGGGTCACCGGGGAGCTGTTTTTT.